This T cell receptor beta chain was retrieved from a study of post-analysis software for immune sequencing data. Across the study: Patients with relapsing-remitting, secondary progressive and progressive-relapsing multiple sclerosis courses were all represented.

The CDR3 is 16 residues long. Germline CDR1 is ENHRY and CDR2 is SYGVKD. With V trimmed by 0 bases and J by 4 bases, 3 bases remained unmatched. Remarks on this clonotype: Its specificity is unknown.

Study-wide points: Normalized Chao1 diversity in multiple sclerosis patients fell significantly below that of controls. Same-batch preparations were strongly co-clustered by F measure. In patients, TRBV5-6, TRBV5-1 and TRBV20-1 belonged to five or six TRBV segments found more frequently than in controls.

Unique-molecular-identifier-tagged TCR beta cDNA libraries were used. The T cell input of about 0.85 to 10 million gave about half a million cDNA molecules. Each CDR3 protein is one row after TCRdb ran MiXCR on the PCR reads. The sample holds 500,000 to 600,000 distinct CDR3 sequences, 44% seen once. Sample: blood. This chain links TRBV10-3 with TRBJ2-6, with 7 bases identical to TRBD1. This clonotype originated in a girl aged 5-17 years with multiple sclerosis. As DNA, the CDR3 is TGTGCCATCAGTGAGTCCGACAGGGACGGGGCCAACGTCCTGACTTTC. Its protein is CAISESDRDGANVLTF.